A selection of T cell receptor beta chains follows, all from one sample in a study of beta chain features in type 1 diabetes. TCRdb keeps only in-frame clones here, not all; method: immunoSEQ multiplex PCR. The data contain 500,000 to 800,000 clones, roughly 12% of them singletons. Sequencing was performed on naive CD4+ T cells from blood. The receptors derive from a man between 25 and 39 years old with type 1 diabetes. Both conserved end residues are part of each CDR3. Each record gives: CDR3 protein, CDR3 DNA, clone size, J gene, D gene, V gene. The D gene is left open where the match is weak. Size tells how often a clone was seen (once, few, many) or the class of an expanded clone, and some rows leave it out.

CDR3: CASSSWTGRGDQTVCF; DNA: TGTGCCAGCAGCTCTTGGACAGGGAGAGGGGACCAGACGGTTTGCTTC; size: NA; J: TRBJ1-2; D: TRBD1; V: TRBV27
CDR3: CASSLDASTYEQYF; DNA: TGTGCCAGCAGCTTAGATGCCAGCACCTACGAGCAGTACTTC; size: NA; J: TRBJ2-7; D: NA; V: TRBV7-2
CDR3: CASSVVGADVNEQFF; DNA: TGTGCCAGCAGCGTAGTAGGGGCTGACGTAAATGAGCAGTTCTTC; size: NA; J: TRBJ2-1; D: NA; V: TRBV9
CDR3: CARSPALGSDGYTF; DNA: TGTGCCAGAAGCCCTGCCCTGGGTTCGGACGGCTACACCTTC; size: NA; J: TRBJ1-2; D: NA; V: TRBV5-3
CDR3: CAISEGQYNEQFF; DNA: TGTGCCATCAGTGAAGGGCAGTACAATGAGCAGTTCTTC; size: few; J: TRBJ2-1; D: NA; V: TRBV10-3
CDR3: CASSVEGEQGEQYF; DNA: TGTGCCAGCAGCGTAGAGGGGGAACAGGGTGAGCAGTACTTC; size: few; J: TRBJ2-7; D: NA; V: TRBV9
CDR3: CASSPRTGAGANVLTF; DNA: TGTGCCAGCAGCCCCCGGACAGGGGCTGGGGCCAACGTCCTGACTTTC; size: NA; J: TRBJ2-6; D: NA; V: TRBV21-1
CDR3: CASSQAYRPESGYTF; DNA: TGTGCCAGCAGCCAAGCCTATCGACCAGAAAGTGGCTACACCTTC; size: NA; J: TRBJ1-2; D: NA; V: TRBV14
CDR3: CASSIEVSYGYTF; DNA: TGTGCCAGTAGTATAGAGGTCAGCTATGGCTACACCTTC; size: NA; J: TRBJ1-2; D: NA; V: TRBV19
CDR3: CASSLGASAPRSYGYTF; DNA: TGTGCCAGCAGCTTAGGAGCTTCTGCACCGAGGAGCTATGGCTACACCTTC; size: few; J: TRBJ1-2; D: NA; V: TRBV7-9
CDR3: CASSLSGGAAYGYTF; DNA: TGTGCCAGCAGCTTATCAGGGGGCGCAGCCTATGGCTACACCTTC; size: NA; J: TRBJ1-2; D: TRBD1; V: TRBV7-9
CDR3: CASSWRRDTEAFF; DNA: TGTGCCAGCAGTTGGCGCAGGGACACTGAAGCTTTCTTT; size: NA; J: TRBJ1-1; D: NA; V: TRBV27
CDR3: CASSYLSDSIGSPLHF; DNA: TGTGCCAGCAGTTACCTTTCGGACAGTATAGGTTCGCCCCTCCACTTT; size: NA; J: TRBJ1-6; D: NA; V: TRBV27
CDR3: CASRPGQEYGYTF; DNA: TGTGCCAGCAGACCCGGACAGGAGTATGGCTACACCTTC; size: NA; J: TRBJ1-2; D: TRBD1; V: TRBV28
CDR3: CASSQESGGAYEQYF; DNA: TGCGCCAGCAGCCAAGAAAGCGGGGGGGCGTACGAGCAGTACTTC; size: NA; J: TRBJ2-7; D: TRBD2; V: TRBV4-3
CDR3: CASGPTSAGANVLTF; DNA: TGTGCCTCCGGACCCACCTCTGCAGGGGCCAACGTCCTGACTTTC; size: NA; J: TRBJ2-6; D: NA; V: TRBV6-5
CDR3: CASSNGRWETQYF; DNA: TGTGCCAGCAGTAACGGCCGGTGGGAGACCCAGTACTTC; size: NA; J: TRBJ2-5; D: NA; V: TRBV28
CDR3: CASSVDGQGATGELFF; DNA: TGTGCCAGCAGCGTAGACGGTCAGGGGGCGACCGGGGAGCTGTTTTTT; size: few; J: TRBJ2-2; D: TRBD1; V: TRBV9
CDR3: CASSQDRSTNTIYF; DNA: TGCGCCAGCAGCCAAGATCGATCGACGAACACCATATATTTT; size: few; J: TRBJ1-3; D: NA; V: TRBV4-3
CDR3: CASSEGGKALHF; DNA: TGTGCCAGCAGTGAAGGTGGTAAGGCGCTCCACTTT; size: few; J: TRBJ1-6; D: NA; V: TRBV6-1
CDR3: CAWSTTGYSPLHF; DNA: TGTGCCTGGAGTACTACCGGCTACTCACCCCTCCACTTT; size: few; J: TRBJ1-6; D: NA; V: TRBV30
CDR3: CASSPSGGLYNEQFF; DNA: TGTGCCAGCAGCCCCAGCGGGGGACTCTACAATGAGCAGTTCTTC; size: NA; J: TRBJ2-1; D: TRBD2; V: TRBV11-3
CDR3: CASSLASGSSTDTQYF; DNA: TGTGCCAGCAGCTTAGCCTCAGGGTCTAGCACAGATACGCAGTATTTT; size: few; J: TRBJ2-3; D: NA; V: TRBV7-8
CDR3: CASSGTVAGGGYEQYF; DNA: TGTGCCAGCAGTGGGACGGTGGCTGGAGGGGGTTACGAGCAGTACTTC; size: NA; J: TRBJ2-7; D: NA; V: TRBV6-6
CDR3: CASKGRSGGTETQYF; DNA: TGTGCCAGCAAAGGTCGTAGCGGGGGTACAGAGACCCAGTACTTC; size: NA; J: TRBJ2-5; D: TRBD2; V: TRBV2
CDR3: CASSPGTSETQYF; DNA: TGTGCCAGCAGTCCAGGGACGTCGGAGACCCAGTACTTC; size: NA; J: TRBJ2-5; D: NA; V: TRBV7-2
CDR3: CASSSPRGQGAYEQYF; DNA: TGTGCCAGCAGCTCCCCCCGGGGACAGGGGGCCTACGAGCAGTACTTC; size: few; J: TRBJ2-7; D: TRBD1; V: TRBV11-2
CDR3: CASSKANQDLTYNEQFF; DNA: TGTGCCAGCAGCAAAGCCAACCAGGACCTGACCTACAATGAGCAGTTCTTC; size: few; J: TRBJ2-1; D: NA; V: TRBV21-1
CDR3: CASMIGTSSTGELFF; DNA: TGCGCCAGCATGATTGGTACTAGCTCCACCGGGGAGCTGTTTTTT; size: few; J: TRBJ2-2; D: NA; V: TRBV5-1
CDR3: CASSFRQGVVDTQYF; DNA: TGTGCCAGCAGCTTTAGACAGGGGGTCGTAGATACGCAGTATTTT; size: few; J: TRBJ2-3; D: TRBD1; V: TRBV7-9
CDR3: CAWSLDAGTGHTGYGYTF; DNA: TGTGCCTGGAGTCTTGACGCCGGGACCGGACATACGGGCTATGGCTACACCTTC; size: NA; J: TRBJ1-2; D: NA; V: TRBV30
CDR3: CASSLIGSKPDNEQFF; DNA: TGTGCCAGCAGCTTAATCGGGTCGAAGCCCGACAATGAGCAGTTCTTC; size: few; J: TRBJ2-1; D: NA; V: TRBV7-9
CDR3: CASSQVPGHLYEQYF; DNA: TGTGCCAGCAGCCAAGTCCCGGGACACCTCTACGAGCAGTACTTC; size: few; J: TRBJ2-7; D: NA; V: TRBV14